This T cell receptor (beta chain) was recovered during a study of T cells after yellow fever vaccination (dated by TCRdb to between 2018 and 2021). Regarding the complete study: The SMART-Seq v4 Ultra Low Input RNA kit was used to prepare libraries from fractions with low cell numbers. The cohort comprised two healthy male donors, one aged 18 to 29 and one aged 30 to 40 years. To follow T-cell clones before and after both primary and booster YFV17D yellow fever vaccination, bulk TCR alpha and beta repertoires underwent longitudinal sequencing. Bulk PBMC replicates and cell subsets were isolated from blood drawn at multiple timepoints before and after both primary and secondary immunization.

There are many counts of this clonotype. Its specific antigen is unknown. One base away there is no much larger clone; base qualities are not given. What the authors observed across the whole study: The secondary T-cell response was found to be weaker but faster than the primary response, with a peak reached on day 5 rather than on day 15. A small share of clonotypes occurred in both CD4 and CD8 compartments, likely arising from convergent recombination. Computational filtering was required because FACS-sorted repertoires could contain abundant contaminating clonotypes from the bulk population. Most clones expanded after primary vaccination were re-detected after the booster (around 96% of CD4 and roughly 85% of CD8), suggesting broad memory maintenance. The study included only a couple of donors, which limits how far the findings can be generalized.

The treatment or condition label, as the study defines it: live attenuated yellow fever vaccine strain. At every blood-draw timepoint, two biological replicates of bulk PBMCs were collected. PBMCs were isolated from peripheral blood using a standard Ficoll-Paque protocol. RNA was extracted with TriZol from bulk PBMCs, CD4 and CD8 fractions, and dextramer-positive and dextramer-negative fractions. The CDR3 goes from the cysteine to the phenylalanine over 16 residues. The entry retains the CDR3 DNA only, 48 bases that are in frame from base 1. The junction carries 11 bases between V and J, which are trimmed by 0 bases and 2 bases respectively. Based on the germline V gene (reference sequence), the CDR1 and CDR2 sequences are LNHDA and SQIVND. Sequencing instrument: Illumina NovaSeq 6000. TCR cDNA was synthesized by 5'RACE template switching, through which a universal primer site and unique molecular identifiers were introduced. cDNA synthesis was primed from both the TCR alpha and TCR beta constant segments. Library amplification involved two PCR steps, and the second step added sample barcodes and sequencing adapters. Libraries were sequenced on Illumina HiSeq 2500 (2x100 bp) or NovaSeq (2x150 bp). The published analysis was carried out like this. Reads were demultiplexed and collapsed into UMI consensus sequences with MIGEC, and V(D)J alignment was performed with MiXCR. Vaccine-responding clonotypes were identified with edgeR using replicate PBMC samples, with FDR below 0.01 and a log2 fold change above 5 up to day 15 being required. CD4 or CD8 identity was assigned to each bulk clonotype according to whether the clonotype was present at higher abundance in the sequenced CD4 repertoire or the sequenced CD8 repertoire. The public reads were quality trimmed at Q25 with fastp and then assembled into clones with MiXCR by TCRdb, keeping productive beta chains. Records with the same CDR3 protein are collapsed into one entry carrying the most frequent genes and DNA. The V and J calls were not made by the authors but by TCRdb's processing. Here the sample has 300,000 to 350,000 distinct CDR3 sequences; 3.5% to 4.5% occur a single time. Jointly, the top ten make up approximately 20% of the sample.

The sample in question was PBMCs, obtained 15 days after the yellow fever booster vaccination. The chain was built from TRBV19 and TRBJ1-5; tentative D gene TRBD1, with 5 bases matching. The sequence was obtained from a man aged 18 to 35 who received the YFV17D yellow fever vaccine. The CDR3 in this case is CASSIDGAGGNQPQHF. The sequenced DNA is TGTGCCAGTAGTATAGATGGGGCAGGAGGCAATCAGCCCCAGCATTTT.